One sample yielded the 7 T cell receptor beta chains listed below, sequenced in a study of Ad26.COV2.S vaccination and SARS-CoV-2 variants. This sample's treatment: about 20 received Ad26.COV2.S at low or high dose, single or two shots; about five received placebo; per-sample allocation not given. Day 63 after the first injection of vaccine or placebo was the sampling time. Method: immunoSEQ multiplex PCR; TCRdb's copy keeps in-frame clones and lacks some. The profile shows a few hundred thousand clones, roughly 86% of them singletons. The specimen was peripheral blood, collected in a trial of Ad26.COV2.S vaccine versus placebo. The receptors shown here come from a person aged 18 to 59 who received the Ad26.COV2.S COVID-19 vaccine or a placebo.

The chain carries TRBV11-2 and TRBJ2-2; D remains unclear. The germline gives CDR1 SGHAT, CDR2 FQNNGV. The length of the CDR3 is 14 residues. Trimming took off 1 base at V and 3 bases at J, with 6 bases between the two ends. CDR3 nucleotides: TGTGCCAGCAGCTTAGCGGGTTACACCGGGGAGCTGTTTTTT. It yields the protein CASSLAGYTGELFF.

This clone was detected only a few times. The same CDR3 arises from other DNA sequences in this sample as well. The chain carries TRBV7-9 and TRBJ1-1; TRBD1 agrees at 10 bases. Per the germline V gene, CDR1 is SEHNR and CDR2 is FQNEAQ (reference sequence). J lost 1 base, V lost 5 bases, and 4 bases had no gene match. The CDR3 runs to 15 residues. The CDR3 DNA reads TGTGCCAGCAGCCCCCGACAGGGGGCGAACACTGAAGCTTTCTTT. Amino acid sequence: CASSPRQGANTEAFF.

J is TRBJ1-5 and V is TRBV3-1 (or the pseudogene TRBV3-2); 8 nucleotides align to TRBD1. Germline loops: CDR1 LGHDT, CDR2 YNNKEL (reference sequence). This CDR3 is built from 14 residues. V shed 5 bases and J 7 bases; nucleotides not matched to a gene: 7. CDR3 loop: CASSRDRGRQPQHF. CDR3 in DNA: TGTGCCAGCAGCAGAGACAGGGGAAGGCAGCCCCAGCATTTT.

This clone was observed a handful of times. V is TRBV4-2 and J is TRBJ2-7, with D unclear. Germline CDR1 and CDR2: LGHNA and YNFKEQ. V lost 4 bases to trimming and J lost 3 bases, with 19 bases between them. The CDR3 totals 16 residues. CDR3 nucleotides: TGTGCCAGCAGCCCTCTCTTGGGCAGGAACTTCTACGAGCAGTACTTC. It is translated as CASSPLLGRNFYEQYF.

The V call is TRBV18, the J call TRBJ2-5; 12 bases line up with TRBD1. The CDR3 is 16 residues long. V was pared by 0 bases and J by 7 bases, with 6 bases of the junction left unmatched. Per germline, CDR1 KGHSH and CDR2 LQKENI. The CDR3 DNA follows: TGTGCCAGCTCACCACCGCGGGACAGGGGGCTGGGGACCCAGTACTTC. Its translation is CASSPPRDRGLGTQYF.

V and J are TRBV5-1 and TRBJ1-4; TRBD1 agrees at 9 bases. The germline gives CDR1 SGHRS, CDR2 YFSETQ. The CDR3 extends over 16 amino acids. The J segment lost 0 bases and the V segment lost 3 bases, leaving 3 bases of the junction unmatched. CDR3 amino acids: CASSYRGPTTNEKLFF. CDR3 sequence (DNA): TGCGCCAGCAGCTACAGGGGGCCAACAACTAATGAAAAACTGTTTTTT.

The CDR3 sequence is CASSLVGDRGSGGDYNEQFF. As DNA, the CDR3 is TGTGCCAGCAGTTTAGTAGGGGACAGGGGGTCGGGAGGGGACTACAATGAGCAGTTCTTC. V is TRBV27 and J is TRBJ2-1; 11 positions agree with TRBD1. CDR1 and CDR2 (germline): MNHEY, SMNVEV (reference sequence). The V segment lost 2 bases and the J segment 3 bases; nucleotides outside the gene matches: 15. The CDR3 is 20 amino acids.